Below, one T cell receptor (beta chain) is given with its context. This sample stems from a study of long-term antiretroviral therapy in people with HIV. The CDR3 is made up of 15 amino acids. Losses at the gene ends were 4 bases for V and 6 bases for J; bases not matched to a gene: 9. The germline V gene has CDR1 SGHRS and CDR2 YFSETQ. At the survey level, the v3.0 immunoSEQ assay was run. Produced via immunoSEQ multiplex PCR; TCRdb's table is partial and in-frame only. Of about 27,000 clones in the sample, 82% are singletons; the top ten hold around 15%. The V and J genes are TRBV5-1 and TRBJ2-1, with TRBD2 matching 8 bases. The receptor was derived from a man in his fifties or sixties with HIV. This specimen consisted of unsorted PBMCs, obtained 2.9 years after starting antiretroviral therapy. CDR3: CASSPFPGGVNEQFF. Here the CDR3 DNA reads TGCGCCAGCAGCCCATTTCCGGGGGGGGTCAATGAGCAGTTCTTC.